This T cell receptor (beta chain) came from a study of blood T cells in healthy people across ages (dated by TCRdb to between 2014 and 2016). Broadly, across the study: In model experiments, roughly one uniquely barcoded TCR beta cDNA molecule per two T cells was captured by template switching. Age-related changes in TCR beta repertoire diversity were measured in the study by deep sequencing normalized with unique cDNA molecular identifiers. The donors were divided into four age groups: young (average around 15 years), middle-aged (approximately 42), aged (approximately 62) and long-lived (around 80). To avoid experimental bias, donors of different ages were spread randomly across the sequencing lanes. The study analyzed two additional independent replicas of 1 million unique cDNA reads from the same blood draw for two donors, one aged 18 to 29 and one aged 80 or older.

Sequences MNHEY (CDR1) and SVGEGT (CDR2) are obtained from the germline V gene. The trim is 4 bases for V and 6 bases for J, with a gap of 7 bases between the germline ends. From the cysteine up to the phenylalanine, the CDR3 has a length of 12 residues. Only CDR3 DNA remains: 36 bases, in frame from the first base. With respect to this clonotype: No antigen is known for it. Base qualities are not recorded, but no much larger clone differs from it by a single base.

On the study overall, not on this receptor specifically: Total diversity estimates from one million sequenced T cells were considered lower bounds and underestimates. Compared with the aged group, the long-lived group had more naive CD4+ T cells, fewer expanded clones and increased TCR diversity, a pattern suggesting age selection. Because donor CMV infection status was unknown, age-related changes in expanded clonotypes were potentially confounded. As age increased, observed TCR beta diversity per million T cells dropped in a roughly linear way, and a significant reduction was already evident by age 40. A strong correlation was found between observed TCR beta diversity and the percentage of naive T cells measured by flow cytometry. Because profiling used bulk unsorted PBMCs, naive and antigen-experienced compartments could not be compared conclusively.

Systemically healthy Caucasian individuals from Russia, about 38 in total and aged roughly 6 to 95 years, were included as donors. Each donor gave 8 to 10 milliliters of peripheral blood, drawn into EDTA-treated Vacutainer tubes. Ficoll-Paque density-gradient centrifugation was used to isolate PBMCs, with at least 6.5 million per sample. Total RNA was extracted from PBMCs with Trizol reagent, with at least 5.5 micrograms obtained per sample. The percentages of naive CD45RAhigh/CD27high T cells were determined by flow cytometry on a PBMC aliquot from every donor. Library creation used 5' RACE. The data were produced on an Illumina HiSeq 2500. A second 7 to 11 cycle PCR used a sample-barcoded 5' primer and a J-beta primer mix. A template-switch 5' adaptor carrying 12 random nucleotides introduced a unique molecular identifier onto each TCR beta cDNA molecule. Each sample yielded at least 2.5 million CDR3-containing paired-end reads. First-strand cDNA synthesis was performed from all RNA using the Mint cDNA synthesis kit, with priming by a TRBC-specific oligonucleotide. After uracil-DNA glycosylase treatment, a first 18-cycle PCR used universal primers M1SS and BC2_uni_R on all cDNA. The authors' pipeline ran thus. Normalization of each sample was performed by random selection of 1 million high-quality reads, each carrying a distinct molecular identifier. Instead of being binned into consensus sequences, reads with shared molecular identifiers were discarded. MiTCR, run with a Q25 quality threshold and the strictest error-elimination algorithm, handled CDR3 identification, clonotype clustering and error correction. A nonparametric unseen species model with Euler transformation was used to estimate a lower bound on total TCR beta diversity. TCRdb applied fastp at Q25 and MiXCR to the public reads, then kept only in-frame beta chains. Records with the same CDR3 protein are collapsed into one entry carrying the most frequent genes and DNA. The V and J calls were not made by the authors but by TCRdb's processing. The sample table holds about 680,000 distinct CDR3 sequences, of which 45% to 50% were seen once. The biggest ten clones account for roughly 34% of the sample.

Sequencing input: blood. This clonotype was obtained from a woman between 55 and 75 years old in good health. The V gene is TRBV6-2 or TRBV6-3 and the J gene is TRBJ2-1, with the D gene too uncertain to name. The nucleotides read TGTGCCAGCAGTTTCGGCAGCAATGAGCAGTTCTTC. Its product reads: CASSFGSNEQFF.